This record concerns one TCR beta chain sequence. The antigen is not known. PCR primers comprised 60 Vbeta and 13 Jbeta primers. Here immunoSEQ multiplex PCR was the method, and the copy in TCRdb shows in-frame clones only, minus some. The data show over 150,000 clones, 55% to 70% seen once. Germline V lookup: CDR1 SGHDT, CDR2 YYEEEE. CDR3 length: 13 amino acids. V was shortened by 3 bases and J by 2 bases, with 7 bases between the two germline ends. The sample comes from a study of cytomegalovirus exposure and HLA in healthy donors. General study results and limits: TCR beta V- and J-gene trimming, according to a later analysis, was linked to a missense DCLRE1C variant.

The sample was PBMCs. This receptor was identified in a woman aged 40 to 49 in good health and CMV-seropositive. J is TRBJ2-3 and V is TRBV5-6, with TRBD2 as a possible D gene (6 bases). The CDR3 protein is CASSWTTTDTQYF. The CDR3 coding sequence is TGTGCCAGCAGCTGGACTACCACAGATACGCAGTATTTT.